The 10 T cell receptor beta chains reported below all come from one sample, sequenced in a study of T cell responses to AZD1222 COVID-19 vaccine. The repertoire was sequenced with immunoSEQ multiplex PCR; TCRdb's copy has only in-frame clones and lacks some. Of about 120,000 clones listed, around nine tenths are singletons. The sample here was peripheral blood, taken 28 days after the second dose of the MenACWY control vaccine. The receptors were sampled from an adult who received the MenACWY meningococcal vaccine as a control.

The chain recombines TRBV7-6 with TRBJ2-3, with 12 bases matching TRBD1. This CDR3 comprises 14 residues. V trimming: 8 bases; J trimming: 4 bases; junction bases outside the gene matches: 4. The germline V gene has CDR1 SGHVS and CDR2 FNYEAQ. The CDR3 region is CASSGTGGADTQYF. Here the CDR3 DNA reads TGTGCCAGCTCCGGGACAGGGGGCGCAGATACGCAGTATTTT.

V is TRBV19 and J is TRBJ1-4; D is perhaps TRBD1 (5 bases). CDR3 size: 15 residues. V was shortened by 6 bases and J by 3 bases, with 14 bases between the two germline ends. CDR1 and CDR2 from the germline V gene are LNHDA and SQIVND (reference sequence). CDR3 in amino acids: CASSSQGSANEKLFF. The CDR3 DNA follows: TGTGCCAGTAGCTCCCAGGGTTCGGCTAATGAAAAACTGTTTTTT.

V and J are TRBV19 and TRBJ1-5, with no clear D. The CDR3 is 15 residues long. Germline V gives CDR1 LNHDA, CDR2 SQIVND (reference sequence). V dropped 1 base and J dropped 0 bases, with 7 bases sitting between them. The CDR3 here is CASSIVRNSNQPQHF. The CDR3 DNA sequence: TGTGCCAGTAGTATAGTGAGGAATAGCAATCAGCCCCAGCATTTT.

This sequence joins TRBV6-5 and TRBJ1-2; TRBD1 is a possible D gene (6 bases). This CDR3 contains 14 residues. The germline CDR1 and CDR2 sequences are MNHEY and SVGAGI. The V end was cut by 0 bases, the J end by 2 bases, with 7 bases between. The CDR3 loop reads CASSYSGQNYGYTF. The CDR3 DNA sequence: TGTGCCAGCAGTTACTCCGGACAGAACTATGGCTACACCTTC.

The chain combines TRBV23-1 with TRBJ2-3; D gene unclear. TRBV23-1 is placed among ORFs of uncertain function. V lost 9 bases and J lost 5, with 24 bases in between. The CDR3 extends over 16 amino acids. The CDR3 is CARRCPHRPRVDTQYF. The DNA of the CDR3 is TGCGCCAGGCGCTGTCCCCACCGGCCAAGGGTAGATACGCAGTATTTT.

The rearrangement joins TRBV28 to TRBJ2-5, with 12 bases that match TRBD2. The CDR3 spans 15 residues. Germline assignment: CDR1 MDHEN and CDR2 SYDVKM. V shed 3 bases and J 5 bases; nucleotides not matched to a gene: 4. CDR3 coding DNA: TGTGCCAGCAGTTTTAGACTAGCGGGGGCCGAGACCCAGTACTTC. Encoded protein: CASSFRLAGAETQYF. Full variable domain (outside the CDR3, taken from reference TRBV28 and TRBJ2-5): DVKVTQSSRYLVKRTGEKVFLECVQDMDHENMFWYRQDPGLGLRLIYFSYDVKMKEKGDIPEGYSVSREKKERFSLILESASTNQTSMYLCASSFRLAGAETQYFGPGTRLLVL.

For the CDR3, the DNA is TGTGCCAGCAGCTTAGGAGGAGTTGAAGATACGCAGTATTTT. This sequence encodes CASSLGGVEDTQYF. The chain uses TRBV7-2 and TRBJ2-3; D is uncertain. The V and J ends lost 1 base and 5 bases respectively, with 10 bases between them. The CDR3 covers 14 residues. Germline CDR1 SGHTA, CDR2 FQGNSA.

The chain recombines TRBV15 with TRBJ2-2; 11 positions agree with TRBD2. Trimming at V came to 1 base and at J to 6 bases, leaving 1 base not matched to a gene. The CDR3 contains 15 residues. Germline-derived CDR1 and CDR2 are LNHNV and YYDKDF (reference sequence). The CDR3 DNA reads TGTGCCACCAGCAGAGGACTAGCGGGGTCCGGGGAGCTGTTTTTT. Amino acids: CATSRGLAGSGELFF.

The V call is TRBV5-3, the J call TRBJ2-1; maybe TRBD1 (5 bases). TRBV5-3 belongs to the ORF category, with a function that is uncertain. Trimming took 9 bases from V and 7 from J, leaving 20 bases between them. This CDR3 spans 14 amino acids. As DNA, the CDR3 is TGTGCCATACCCCCGGACACTCTACAGAATGAGCAGTTCTTC. Translated: CAIPPDTLQNEQFF.

J is TRBJ1-2 and V is TRBV3-1 (or the pseudogene TRBV3-2), with 10 bases that match TRBD1. The trim removed 2 bases at V and 5 bases at J, leaving 5 bases unmatched. The CDR3 is made up of 15 amino acids. CDR1 is LGHDT, CDR2 YNNKEL, per germline (reference sequence). The CDR3 loop is CASSQLGQGYYGYTF. The CDR3 nucleotides are TGTGCCAGCAGCCAACTGGGACAGGGGTATTATGGCTACACCTTC.